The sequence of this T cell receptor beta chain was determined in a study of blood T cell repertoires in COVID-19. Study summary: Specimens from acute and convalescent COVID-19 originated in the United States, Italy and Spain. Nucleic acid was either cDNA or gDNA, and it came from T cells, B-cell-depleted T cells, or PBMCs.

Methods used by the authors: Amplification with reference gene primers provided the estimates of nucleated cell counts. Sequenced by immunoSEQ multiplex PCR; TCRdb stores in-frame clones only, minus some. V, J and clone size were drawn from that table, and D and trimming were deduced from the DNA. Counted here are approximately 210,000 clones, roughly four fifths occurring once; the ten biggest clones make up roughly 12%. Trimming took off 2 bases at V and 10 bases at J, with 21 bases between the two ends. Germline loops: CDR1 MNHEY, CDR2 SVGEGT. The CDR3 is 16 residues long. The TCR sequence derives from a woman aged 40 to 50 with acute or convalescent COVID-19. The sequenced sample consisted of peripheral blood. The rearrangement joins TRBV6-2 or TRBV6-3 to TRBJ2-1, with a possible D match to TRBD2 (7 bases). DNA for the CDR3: TGTGCCAGCAGTTACCCCCTCGGAGGGGGGGCCGGGGAGCAGTTCTTC. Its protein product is CASSYPLGGGAGEQFF.